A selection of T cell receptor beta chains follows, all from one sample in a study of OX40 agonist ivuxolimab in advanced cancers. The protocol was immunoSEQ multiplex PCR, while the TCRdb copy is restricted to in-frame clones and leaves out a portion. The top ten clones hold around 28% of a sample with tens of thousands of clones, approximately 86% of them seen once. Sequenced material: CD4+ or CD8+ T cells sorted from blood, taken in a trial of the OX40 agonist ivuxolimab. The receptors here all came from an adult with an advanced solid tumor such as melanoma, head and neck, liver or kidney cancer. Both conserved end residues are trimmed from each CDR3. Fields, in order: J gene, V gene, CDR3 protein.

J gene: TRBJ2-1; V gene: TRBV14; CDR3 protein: ASSPTRRQGRDEQF
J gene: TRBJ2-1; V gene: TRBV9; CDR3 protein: ASSVVAGAVDEQF
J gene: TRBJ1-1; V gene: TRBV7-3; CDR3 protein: ASSPYSYTEAF
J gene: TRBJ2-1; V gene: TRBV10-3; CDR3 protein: AIAIADNEQF
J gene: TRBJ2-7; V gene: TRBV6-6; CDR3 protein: ASSSDRETYEQY
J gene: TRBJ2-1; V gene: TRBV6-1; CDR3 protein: ASSASGGGGYNEQF
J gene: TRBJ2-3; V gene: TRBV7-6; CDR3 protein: ASSSSGGADTQY
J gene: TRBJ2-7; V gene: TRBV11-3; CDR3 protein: ASSSRQGSIHEQY
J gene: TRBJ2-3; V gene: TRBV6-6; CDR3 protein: ASSPGLHTDTQY
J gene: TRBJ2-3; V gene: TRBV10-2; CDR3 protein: ASSDPPGTSTDTQY
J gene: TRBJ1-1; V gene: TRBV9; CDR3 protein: ASSEGGTEAF
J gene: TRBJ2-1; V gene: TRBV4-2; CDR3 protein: ASSQDPPLSVLYDEQF
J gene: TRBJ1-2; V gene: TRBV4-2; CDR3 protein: ASNPETYLNYGYT
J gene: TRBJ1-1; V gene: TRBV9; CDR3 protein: ASSVATGGSNTEAF
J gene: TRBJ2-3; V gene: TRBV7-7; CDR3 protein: ASSPTRTDTQY
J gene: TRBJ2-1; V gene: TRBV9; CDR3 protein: ASSGLGEQF
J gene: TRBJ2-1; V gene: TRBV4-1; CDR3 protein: ASSQGTGSYNEQF
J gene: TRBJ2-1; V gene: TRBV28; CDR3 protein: ASTPGLAVNEQF
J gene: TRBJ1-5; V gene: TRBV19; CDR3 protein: ATTAGGSLSNQPQH
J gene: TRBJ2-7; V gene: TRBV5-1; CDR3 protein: ASREGYEQY
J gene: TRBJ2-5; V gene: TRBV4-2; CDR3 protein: ASSQGWGAGETQY
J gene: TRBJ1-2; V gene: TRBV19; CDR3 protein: ASSWADYGYT
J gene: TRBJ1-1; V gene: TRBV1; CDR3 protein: ASSRMENTEAF
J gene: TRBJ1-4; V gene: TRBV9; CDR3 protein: ASSQDGRPASNNEKLF
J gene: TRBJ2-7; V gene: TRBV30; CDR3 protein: AWQGLYEQY
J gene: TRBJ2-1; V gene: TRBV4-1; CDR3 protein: ASSQDASYNEQF
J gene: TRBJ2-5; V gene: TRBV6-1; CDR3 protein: ASSPQGAGGETQY
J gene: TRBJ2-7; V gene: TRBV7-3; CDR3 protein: ASSLAGTPYEQY
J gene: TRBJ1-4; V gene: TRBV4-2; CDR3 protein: ASSQVSEEEKLF
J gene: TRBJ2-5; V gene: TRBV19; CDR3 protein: ASSWGRGGETQY
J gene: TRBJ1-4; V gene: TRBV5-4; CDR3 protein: ASSGGMQGEKLF
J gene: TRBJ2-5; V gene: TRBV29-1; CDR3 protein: SVEGEVWGETQY
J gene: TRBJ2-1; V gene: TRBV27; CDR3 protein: ASREGQKGEQF
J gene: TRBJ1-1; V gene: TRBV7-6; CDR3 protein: ASTKGTRDTEAF
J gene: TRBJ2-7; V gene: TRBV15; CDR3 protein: ATSRPGQGEDEQY
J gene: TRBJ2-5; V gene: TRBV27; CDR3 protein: ASSSRGIQY